The 26 T cell receptor beta chains given below trace back to one sample, sequenced in a study of blood T cell repertoires in COVID-19. Only in-frame clones appear in the TCRdb table, and some are missing; sequencing was by immunoSEQ multiplex PCR. The sample lists 30,000 to 45,000 clones; around 78% were seen once. Sequenced: peripheral blood. These receptors came from a man aged 60 to 75 with acute or convalescent COVID-19.

The V call is TRBV29-1, the J call TRBJ2-6; 9 bases are shared with TRBD2. The CDR3 is made up of 16 amino acids. Trimming at V came to 4 bases and at J to 2 bases, leaving 6 bases not matched to a gene. Looked up from germline, CDR1 is SQVTM and CDR2 is ANQGSEA. The CDR3 DNA sequence: TGCAGCGTTGGACTAGCGGAGGGTACTGGGGCCAACGTCCTGACTTTC. As protein: CSVGLAEGTGANVLTF.

The chain combines TRBV7-2 with TRBJ2-1, with 9 bases lining up with TRBD1. Germline V gene lookup returns CDR1 SGHTA and CDR2 FQGNSA. V was clipped by 5 bases and J by 3 bases; unmatched bases: 5. The CDR3 runs 15 residues. CDR3 DNA: TGTGCCAGCAGCCAGACAGGGGGTCACTACAATGAGCAGTTCTTC. The encoded protein is CASSQTGGHYNEQFF.

This chain uses TRBV11-3 with TRBJ2-5; D is uncertain. V lost 8 bases and J 5 bases, leaving 6 bases between the germline ends. In germline, CDR1 is SGHNT, CDR2 YENEEA. This CDR3 spans 10 amino acids. The CDR3 DNA is TGTGCCAGCGGAGTCGAGACCCAGTACTTC. Its translation is CASGVETQYF.

V is TRBV29-1 and J is TRBJ2-5, with TRBD1 matching over 9 bases. Trimming took 0 bases from V and 2 from J; bases not matched to a gene: 4. In germline, CDR1 is SQVTM, CDR2 ANQGSEA. The CDR3 length is 15 residues. The CDR3 coding sequence is TGCAGCGTTGAAGAATGGGACAGGGTACAAGAGACCCAGTACTTC. Its protein product is CSVEEWDRVQETQYF.

This clone has just a few counts. The genes are TRBV2 and TRBJ1-1, with a weak D call TRBD1 (6 bases). This CDR3 region has 14 residues. V lost 6 bases, J lost 8 bases, and 19 bases lay in between. Germline CDR1 SNHLY, CDR2 FYNNEI. CDR3 residues: CASRETGKDDEAFF. CDR3 sequence (DNA): TGTGCCAGCAGAGAAACAGGGAAAGATGACGAAGCTTTCTTT.

V usage is TRBV27 and J usage is TRBJ2-7; 8 bases are shared with TRBD2. V lost 3 bases and J lost 3; bases outside the gene matches: 7. The CDR3 sequence is 15 residues long. Per germline, CDR1 MNHEY and CDR2 SMNVEV (reference sequence). The CDR3 DNA sequence: TGTGCCAGCAGTTTGGGATGGGCGGGAGGCTACGAGCAGTACTTC. The encoded protein is CASSLGWAGGYEQYF.

The chain employs TRBV27 and TRBJ2-2; tentatively, D is TRBD1 (5 bases). Deletions cut 9 bases from V and 0 bases from J, with 8 bases between. CDR3 size: 13 residues. Per germline, CDR1 MNHEY and CDR2 SMNVEV (reference sequence). The CDR3 sequence: CASKDTNTGELFF. In DNA, the CDR3 is TGTGCCAGTAAGGACACGAACACCGGGGAGCTGTTTTTT.

This clone has a single count. The CDR3 sequence: CSGLAGATDTQYF. The CDR3 DNA is TGCAGCGGGCTAGCGGGTGCGACAGATACGCAGTATTTT. The V and J genes are TRBV29-1 and TRBJ2-3; 8 bases fit TRBD2. CDR3 length: 13 residues. Trimming took 7 bases from V and 3 from J; bases not matched to a gene: 6. CDR1 SQVTM and CDR2 ANQGSEA come from the germline V gene.

Written as DNA, the CDR3 is TGCGCCAGCAGCGGACCCCAGGGAGGCTACACCTTC. Its protein product is CASSGPQGGYTF. The chain is built from TRBV4-1 and TRBJ1-2, with D maybe TRBD1 (5 bases). From germline, CDR1 is MGHRA and CDR2 YSYEKL. Trimming stripped 5 bases from V and 8 bases from J, with 12 bases between. The CDR3 consists of 12 residues.

This clone showed up just once. The gene calls are TRBV6-5 and TRBJ1-1; weak D call: TRBD1 (5 bases). Trimming cost V 2 bases and J 1 base, with 8 bases left between them. The germline V gene has CDR1 MNHEY and CDR2 SVGAGI. The CDR3 is made up of 14 amino acids. DNA for the CDR3: TGTGCCAGCAGTTACCTCGACAGGAACACTGAAGCTTTCTTT. This gives the protein CASSYLDRNTEAFF.

This rearrangement joins TRBV11-2 to TRBJ2-1, with D possibly matching TRBD2 (5 bases). The germline CDR1 and CDR2 sequences are SGHAT and FQNNGV. The V end was cut by 1 base, the J end by 5 bases, with 12 bases between. The CDR3 sequence is 15 residues long. The CDR3 bases are TGTGCCAGCAGCTTAGTGACTACAGCCGACAATGAGCAGTTCTTC. It codes for CASSLVTTADNEQFF.

The rearrangement links TRBV27 to TRBJ1-4, with 8 bases fitting TRBD1. Per the germline V gene, CDR1 is MNHEY and CDR2 is SMNVEV (reference sequence). The CDR3 extends over 14 amino acids. V lost 6 bases and J lost 7; bases outside the gene matches: 7. The CDR3 sequence is CASRLQGVGEKLFF. The CDR3 DNA is TGTGCCAGCAGGCTACAGGGGGTAGGTGAAAAACTGTTTTTT.

The gene calls are TRBV28 and TRBJ2-1; D is perhaps TRBD1 (5 bases). V was clipped by 3 bases and J by 10 bases, with 10 bases between them. Germline CDR1 and CDR2: MDHEN and SYDVKM. The CDR3 has 12 residues. CDR3 amino acids: CASSFSRGEQFF. Written as DNA, the CDR3 is TGTGCCAGCAGTTTTAGTAGGGGAGAGCAGTTCTTC.

A single count supports this clone. V and J are TRBV19 and TRBJ2-5, with TRBD2 matching 8 bases. Trimming removed 3 bases from V and 4 bases from J; junction bases left unmatched: 4. Germline CDR1 and CDR2: LNHDA and SQIVND (reference sequence). The CDR3 covers 14 residues. CDR3: CASSIVAGRETQYF. The CDR3 coding sequence is TGTGCCAGTAGTATCGTAGCGGGAAGAGAGACCCAGTACTTC.

The chain joins TRBV2 to TRBJ1-5; tentative D call: TRBD1 (5 bases). The CDR3 length is 12 residues. The germline V gene encodes CDR1 SNHLY and CDR2 FYNNEI. Trimming left V 6 bases short and J 7 bases short, with 10 bases between. The CDR3: CASRSQGQPQHF. CDR3 in DNA: TGTGCCAGCAGGTCCCAGGGACAGCCCCAGCATTTT. Full variable domain (outside the CDR3, taken from reference TRBV2 and TRBJ1-5): EPEVTQTPSHQVTQMGQEVILRCVPISNHLYFYWYRQILGQKVEFLVSFYNNEISEKSEIFDDQFSVERPDGSNFTLKIRSTKLEDSAMYFCASRSQGQPQHFGDGTRLSIL.

The V gene is TRBV11-2, the J gene TRBJ2-5, with 9 bases matching TRBD2. CDR1 is SGHAT, CDR2 FQNNGV, per germline. J was trimmed by 2 bases and V by 4 bases; bases with no gene match: 8. The CDR3 is 16 amino acids. The CDR3 nucleotides read TGTGCCAGCAGCTCTCTCCGGACTAGCGCACAAGAGACCCAGTACTTC. Translation gives CASSSLRTSAQETQYF.

The rearrangement links TRBV9 to TRBJ1-1; tentatively, D is TRBD1 (5 bases). Germline assignment: CDR1 SGDLS and CDR2 YYNGEE. Trimming left V 0 bases short and J 6 bases short, with 18 bases between. The CDR3 has 16 residues. CDR3: CASSVDPREGRAEAFF. The CDR3 DNA follows: TGTGCCAGCAGCGTAGACCCCAGGGAAGGGAGGGCTGAAGCTTTCTTT. Looking up the rest from reference TRBV9 and TRBJ1-1 gives the full variable domain: DSGVTQTPKHLITATGQRVTLRCSPRSGDLSVYWYQQSLDQGLQFLIQYYNGEERAKGNILERFSAQQFPDLHSELNLSSLELGDSALYFCASSVDPREGRAEAFFGQGTRLTVV.

The V gene is TRBV6-2 or TRBV6-3, the J gene TRBJ1-2; tentatively, D is TRBD1 (5 bases). The V end was cut by 2 bases, the J end by 0 bases, with 7 bases between. In germline, CDR1 is MNHEY, CDR2 SVGEGT. This CDR3 comprises 14 residues. CDR3 sequence (DNA): TGTGCCAGCAGTTACGCGACAGCTAACTATGGCTACACCTTC. This encodes CASSYATANYGYTF.

The chain uses TRBV6-5 and TRBJ1-2; perhaps TRBD1 as D (6 bases). CDR1 is MNHEY and CDR2 is SVGAGI in the germline V gene. The V end lost 0 bases, the J end lost 1 base, and 12 bases lay between the germline ends. This CDR3 contains 16 residues. CDR3 sequence: CASSYSLTRGNYGYTF. The CDR3 nucleotides read TGTGCCAGCAGTTACTCCCTTACCAGGGGTAACTATGGCTACACCTTC.

There are a few counts of this clone. CDR3 nucleotides: TGTGCCACCAGTGAGCCCCCGCCGCGGAGCACCGGGGAGCTGTTTTTT. It specifies CATSEPPPRSTGELFF. The rearrangement uses TRBV24-1 and TRBJ2-2; unclear D gene. The CDR3 runs 16 residues. The germline CDR1 and CDR2 sequences are KGHDR and SFDVKD. The V end was cut by 4 bases, the J end by 4 bases, with 15 bases between.

The rearrangement links TRBV11-3 to TRBJ2-7; 9 bases align to TRBD1. Trimming cost V 2 bases and J 3 bases; bases outside gene matches: 8. Germline V gives CDR1 SGHNT, CDR2 YENEEA. CDR3 length: 16 amino acids. The CDR3, as DNA: TGTGCCAGCAGCTTAAGACGACAGGGGGTCCTCTACGAGCAGTACTTC. It yields the protein CASSLRRQGVLYEQYF.

This clone was counted a few times. The chain combines TRBV27 with TRBJ1-6; 7 positions agree with TRBD1. This CDR3 has 15 amino acids. The V gene's germline CDR1 is MNHEY and CDR2 SMNVEV (reference sequence). Trimming removed 5 bases from V and 10 bases from J; junction bases left unmatched: 11. Here the CDR3 reads CASSTIRQGQSPLHF. As DNA, the CDR3 is TGTGCCAGCAGTACTATTCGACAGGGTCAGTCACCCCTCCACTTT.

The V call is TRBV23-1, the J call TRBJ2-7; perhaps TRBD2 as D (6 bases). TRBV23-1 is noted as an ORF with a role that remains uncertain. The CDR3 totals 18 residues. V was shortened by 0 bases and J by 9 bases, with 27 bases between the two germline ends. CDR3 region: CASSQSMGARDSREGQYF. For the CDR3, the DNA is TGCGCCAGCAGTCAATCGATGGGCGCCAGGGACTCCCGCGAGGGGCAGTACTTC.

V gene TRBV12-3 or TRBV12-4 combines with J gene TRBJ2-1; 7 bases match TRBD2. Trimming cost V 0 bases and J 7 bases; bases outside gene matches: 0. The CDR3 consists of 13 residues. The CDR3 DNA reads as TGTGCCAGCAGTTTAGCGGGAGGGAATGAGCAGTTCTTC. This encodes CASSLAGGNEQFF.

The chain links TRBV19 to TRBJ1-6; 7 bases match TRBD1. In germline, CDR1 is LNHDA, CDR2 SQIVND (reference sequence). This CDR3 contains 14 residues. Trimming removed 3 bases from V and 8 bases from J; junction bases left unmatched: 4. The CDR3 DNA reads TGTGCCAGTAGTATCCAGGGGGTCTATTCACCCCTCCACTTT. It encodes CASSIQGVYSPLHF.

The CDR3 protein is CASSVSDGAYTF. The CDR3 nucleotides are TGTGCCAGCAGCGTATCCGATGGGGCTTACACCTTC. The chain combines TRBV6-5 with TRBJ1-2; the D gene is possibly TRBD1 (5 bases). Germline loops: CDR1 MNHEY, CDR2 SVGAGI. The CDR3 runs 12 residues. V lost 6 bases and J 11 bases, leaving 16 bases between the germline ends.